This T cell receptor beta chain was captured by sequencing in a study of early T cells in non-severe SARS-CoV-2 infection. V shed 5 bases and J shed 10 bases, with 15 bases lying between them. Per germline, CDR1 SGHDN and CDR2 FVKESK. The CDR3 extends over 13 amino acids. This clonotype appeared a single time. The TCR library protocol was used to attach unique molecular identifiers. These identifiers were attached to individual cDNA molecules. Using its own MiXCR run on the 5' RACE reads, TCRdb lists one record per CDR3 protein. Among about 55,000 distinct CDR3 sequences, more than 13% were seen once, and the ten largest hold 10%.

Material: whole blood, obtained at baseline. The chain joins TRBV14 to TRBJ1-5, with a weak D call TRBD1 (6 bases). The sequence derives from an adult who was a healthcare worker with PCR-confirmed SARS-CoV-2 infection or an uninfected control (not recorded which). CDR3 amino acids: CASSSDTGNPQHF. CDR3 coding DNA: TGTGCCAGCAGCTCAGACACAGGGAACCCCCAGCATTTT. Complete variable domain (other parts from reference TRBV14 and TRBJ1-5): EAGVTQFPSHSVIEKGQTVTLRCDPISGHDNLYWYRRVMGKEIKFLLHFVKESKQDESGMPNNRFLAERTGGTYSTLKVQPAELEDSGVYFCASSSDTGNPQHFGDGTRLSIL.